Listed here are 16 T cell receptor beta chains from one sample, sequenced in a study of OX40 agonist ivuxolimab in advanced cancers. Libraries were prepared by immunoSEQ multiplex PCR; TCRdb keeps only in-frame clonotypes and omits some of them. The sample shows approximately 94,000 clones, about 91% of them seen only once. This material consisted of CD4+ or CD8+ T cells sorted from blood, taken in a trial of the OX40 agonist ivuxolimab. These receptor sequences come from an adult with an advanced solid tumor such as melanoma, head and neck, liver or kidney cancer.

The chain links TRBV20-1 to TRBJ2-1; D is possibly TRBD2 (5 bases). The CDR3 is made up of 11 amino acids. Between the trimmed V and J ends, which lost 3 bases and 15 bases, there was a span of 15 bases. The V gene's germline CDR1 is DFQATT and CDR2 SNEGSKA (reference sequence). The CDR3: CSASERSGRFF. CDR3 nucleotides: TGCAGTGCTAGTGAGCGGTCAGGAAGGTTCTTC.

The chain links TRBV6-6 to TRBJ1-4; 9 nucleotides align to TRBD1. Germline V gene data show CDR1 as MNHNY and CDR2 as SVGAGI (reference sequence). Germline trimming cut 4 bases from V and 4 bases from J; bases unmatched to any gene: 7. The CDR3 is made up of 16 amino acids. The chain's CDR3 is CASSSRDRDGNEKLFF. The DNA for the CDR3 is TGTGCCAGCAGTTCCCGGGACAGGGATGGTAATGAAAAACTGTTTTTT.

In its sample, this clone was seen a few times. The V gene is TRBV6-6, the J gene TRBJ1-2; D possibly corresponds to TRBD1 (5 bases). The CDR3 runs 14 residues. From germline, CDR1 is MNHNY and CDR2 SVGAGI (reference sequence). The V end was cut by 0 bases, the J end by 8 bases, with 13 bases between. CDR3: CASSYSLGAGGYTF. CDR3 DNA sequence: TGTGCCAGCAGTTACTCGTTAGGGGCTGGAGGCTACACCTTC.

The CDR3 sequence is CASSFTTGSSTDTQYF. The CDR3 nucleotides read TGTGCCAGCAGCTTTACGACAGGTTCAAGCACAGATACGCAGTATTTT. This chain joins TRBV7-2 and TRBJ2-3; D may be TRBD1 (6 bases). The CDR3 extends over 16 amino acids. The germline V gene has CDR1 SGHTA and CDR2 FQGNSA. V lost 3 bases to trimming and J lost 0 bases, with 13 bases between them.

This chain connects TRBV19 to TRBJ1-1; the match to TRBD1 covers 7 bases. The CDR3 runs 11 residues. J was trimmed by 14 bases and V by 7 bases; bases with no gene match: 10. Looked up from germline, CDR1 is LNHDA and CDR2 is SQIVND (reference sequence). CDR3 DNA sequence: TGTGCCAGTATTGACAGGGCTCTCCTATTCTTT. The encoded protein is CASIDRALLFF.

The J gene is TRBJ2-1, the V gene TRBV7-6; the D is unclear. Trimming cost V 1 base and J 0 bases, with 19 bases left between them. The length of the CDR3 is 19 residues. Germline CDR1 is SGHVS and CDR2 is FNYEAQ. The DNA for the CDR3 is TGTGCCAGCAGCTTAGTCGTGGGCCATCCGGAGAGCTCCTACAATGAGCAGTTCTTC. Encoded protein: CASSLVVGHPESSYNEQFF. The complete variable domain, with remaining parts taken from reference TRBV7-6 and TRBJ2-1, reads GAGVSQSPRYKVTKRGQDVALRCDPISGHVSLYWYRQALGQGPEFLTYFNYEAQQDKSGLPNDRFSAERPEGSISTLTIQRTEQRDSAMYRCASSLVVGHPESSYNEQFFGPGTRLTVL.

V usage is TRBV11-3 and J usage is TRBJ2-1; 8 nucleotides align to TRBD1. This CDR3 has 14 residues. Trimming took 6 bases from V and 5 from J; bases not matched to a gene: 6. Germline V CDR1 and CDR2: SGHNT, YENEEA. The CDR3 reads CASSWTGWDNEQFF. As DNA, the CDR3 is TGTGCCAGCAGTTGGACAGGGTGGGACAATGAGCAGTTCTTC.

This clone was seen a single time. The V and J genes are TRBV5-6 and TRBJ1-1, with D unclear. Trimming cost V 4 bases and J 0 bases, with 7 bases left between them. The CDR3 is made up of 13 amino acids. Germline values: CDR1 SGHDT, CDR2 YYEEEE. DNA for the CDR3: TGTGCCAGCAGCGTCCAGGTGAACACTGAAGCTTTCTTT. The encoded protein is CASSVQVNTEAFF.

This clone was detected once. This rearrangement joins TRBV7-3 to TRBJ2-1; 9 nucleotides match TRBD2. Trimming cost V 1 base and J 2 bases; bases outside gene matches: 6. Per germline, CDR1 SGHTA and CDR2 FQGTGA. The CDR3 totals 17 residues. The CDR3 DNA is TGTGCCAGCAGCTTAAACCCTAGCGGGGCAACCTACAATGAGCAGTTCTTC. Protein product: CASSLNPSGATYNEQFF.

The chain recombines TRBV5-1 with TRBJ1-1; possibly TRBD1 for D (5 bases). CDR3 length: 14 amino acids. Germline lookup yields CDR1 SGHRS and CDR2 YFSETQ. The V and J ends lost 1 base and 10 bases respectively, with 17 bases between them. CDR3 protein: CASSLQGTGDRAFF. The CDR3 coding sequence is TGCGCCAGCAGCTTGCAAGGGACGGGGGACCGAGCTTTCTTT. Looking up the rest from reference TRBV5-1 and TRBJ1-1 gives the full variable domain: KAGVTQTPRYLIKTRGQQVTLSCSPISGHRSVSWYQQTPGQGLQFLFEYFSETQRNKGNFPGRFSGRQFSNSRSEMNVSTLELGDSALYLCASSLQGTGDRAFFGQGTRLTVV.

The chain employs TRBV10-3 and TRBJ2-5; the D call may be TRBD1 or TRBD2 (7 bases each). This CDR3 has 15 amino acids. Per the germline V gene, CDR1 is ENHRY and CDR2 is SYGVKD. V lost 8 bases and J 1 base, leaving 17 bases between the germline ends. The CDR3 spells CAIARQGGTQETQYF. The CDR3 DNA reads as TGTGCCATCGCACGACAGGGAGGGACCCAAGAGACCCAGTACTTC.

In its sample, this clone was seen a few times. This same CDR3 is encoded by further DNA sequences in the sample. The rearrangement uses TRBV4-3 and TRBJ1-1; no definite D call. The CDR3 extends over 13 amino acids. CDR1 is LGHNA, CDR2 YSLEER, per germline. Trimming took off 0 bases at V and 1 base at J, with 3 bases between the two ends. CDR3 sequence reads: CASSQDRNTEAFF. CDR3 DNA sequence: TGCGCCAGCAGCCAAGATCGGAACACTGAAGCTTTCTTT.

This rearrangement joins TRBV19 to TRBJ2-1; D call uncertain. CDR1 and CDR2 (germline): LNHDA, SQIVND (reference sequence). The CDR3 covers 15 residues. V was cut by 5 bases and J by 2 bases, with 13 bases left in between. CDR3 in DNA: TGTGCCAGTAGTGTAAAAAGAAGGCCCTACAATGAGCAGTTCTTC. Translation: CASSVKRRPYNEQFF.

This clone was observed a single time. The V call is TRBV7-2, the J call TRBJ1-2, with D possibly matching TRBD1 (5 bases). Between the trimmed V and J ends, which lost 7 bases and 4 bases, there was a span of 19 bases. The CDR3 runs to 15 residues. The V gene's germline CDR1 is SGHTA and CDR2 FQGNSA. In nucleotides, the CDR3 is TGTGCCAGCAATCCTCAGGGATATGAAGGCTATGGCTACACCTTC. Amino acids: CASNPQGYEGYGYTF.

This chain joins TRBV5-8 and TRBJ2-6; D remains ambiguous. The germline gives CDR1 SGHTS, CDR2 YDEGEE. The CDR3 sequence is 16 residues long. Trimming took 1 base from V and 0 from J, leaving 8 bases between them. CDR3 DNA sequence: TGTGCCAGCAGCTTGTTTAAGGGCTCTGGGGCCAACGTCCTGACTTTC. Translated, it gives CASSLFKGSGANVLTF.

The V gene is TRBV19, the J gene TRBJ2-7, with TRBD2 identical over 12 bases. Germline CDR1 reads LNHDA; CDR2 reads SQIVND (reference sequence). This CDR3 is built from 16 residues. V was pared by 5 bases and J by 5 bases, with 10 bases of the junction left unmatched. The CDR3 region has the DNA TGTGCCAGTAGTCGACTAGCGGGAGTCTCAGTCCACGAGCAGTACTTC. Amino acid sequence: CASSRLAGVSVHEQYF.